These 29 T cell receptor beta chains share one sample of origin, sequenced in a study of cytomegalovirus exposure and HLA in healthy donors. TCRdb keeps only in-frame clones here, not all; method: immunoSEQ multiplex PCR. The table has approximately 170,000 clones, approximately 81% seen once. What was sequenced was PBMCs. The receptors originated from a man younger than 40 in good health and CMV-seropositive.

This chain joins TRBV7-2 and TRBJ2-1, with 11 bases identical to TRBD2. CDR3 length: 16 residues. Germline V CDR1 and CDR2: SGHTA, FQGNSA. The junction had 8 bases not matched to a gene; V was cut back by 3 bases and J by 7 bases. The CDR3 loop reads CASSFGVAGGWNEQFF. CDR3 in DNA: TGTGCCAGCAGCTTTGGGGTAGCGGGAGGGTGGAATGAGCAGTTCTTC. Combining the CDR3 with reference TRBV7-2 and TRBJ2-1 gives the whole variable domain GAGVSQSPSNKVTEKGKDVELRCDPISGHTALYWYRQSLGQGLEFLIYFQGNSAPDKSGLPSDRFSAERTGGSVSTLTIQRTQQEDSAVYLCASSFGVAGGWNEQFFGPGTRLTVL.

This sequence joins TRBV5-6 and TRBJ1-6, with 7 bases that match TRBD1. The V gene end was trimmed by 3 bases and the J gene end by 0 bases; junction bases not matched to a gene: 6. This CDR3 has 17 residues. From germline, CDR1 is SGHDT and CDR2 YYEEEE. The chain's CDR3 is CASSSGQASSYNSPLHF. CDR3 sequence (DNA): TGTGCCAGCAGCTCAGGACAGGCCAGCTCCTATAATTCACCCCTCCACTTT.

CDR3 residues: CASSIAEFRYEQYF. The CDR3 nucleotides read TGTGCCAGTAGTATAGCGGAGTTTCGCTACGAGCAGTACTTC. The V call is TRBV19, the J call TRBJ2-7; D unresolved. CDR1 is LNHDA, CDR2 SQIVND, per germline (reference sequence). The ends were cut back, 1 base at V and 3 bases at J, with 10 bases in the middle. This CDR3 comprises 14 residues.

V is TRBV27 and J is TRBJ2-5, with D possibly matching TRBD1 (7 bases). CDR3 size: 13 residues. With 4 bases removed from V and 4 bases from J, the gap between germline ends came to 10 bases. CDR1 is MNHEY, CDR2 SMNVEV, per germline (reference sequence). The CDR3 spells CASSSGGGETQYF. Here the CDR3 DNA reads TGTGCCAGCAGTTCAGGGGGAGGAGAGACCCAGTACTTC.

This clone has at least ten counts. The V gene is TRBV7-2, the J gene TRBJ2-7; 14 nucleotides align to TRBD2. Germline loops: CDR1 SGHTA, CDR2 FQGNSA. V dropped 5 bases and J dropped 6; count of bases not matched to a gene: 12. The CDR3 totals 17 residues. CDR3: CASSEFSPGTSGGEQYF. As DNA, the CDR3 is TGTGCCAGCAGCGAATTCTCGCCAGGGACTAGCGGGGGCGAGCAGTACTTC.

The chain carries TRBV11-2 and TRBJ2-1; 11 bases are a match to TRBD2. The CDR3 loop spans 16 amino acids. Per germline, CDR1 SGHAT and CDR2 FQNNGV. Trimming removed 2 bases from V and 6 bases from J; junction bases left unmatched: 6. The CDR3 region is CASSLRGSGRANEQFF. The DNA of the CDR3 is TGTGCCAGCAGCTTAAGGGGTAGCGGGAGGGCCAATGAGCAGTTCTTC.

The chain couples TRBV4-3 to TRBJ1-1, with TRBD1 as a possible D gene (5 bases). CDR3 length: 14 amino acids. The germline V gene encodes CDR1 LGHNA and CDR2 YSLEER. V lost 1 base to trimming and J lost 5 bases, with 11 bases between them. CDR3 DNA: TGCGCCAGCAGCCAAGTTCAGGGAAGGACTGAAGCTTTCTTT. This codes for CASSQVQGRTEAFF.

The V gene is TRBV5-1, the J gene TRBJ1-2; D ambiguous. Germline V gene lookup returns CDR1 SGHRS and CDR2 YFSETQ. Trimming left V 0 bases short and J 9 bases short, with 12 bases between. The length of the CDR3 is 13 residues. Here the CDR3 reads CASSLADWQSYTF. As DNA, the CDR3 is TGCGCCAGCAGCTTGGCCGATTGGCAGAGCTACACCTTC. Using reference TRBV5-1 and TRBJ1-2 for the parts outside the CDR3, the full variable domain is KAGVTQTPRYLIKTRGQQVTLSCSPISGHRSVSWYQQTPGQGLQFLFEYFSETQRNKGNFPGRFSGRQFSNSRSEMNVSTLELGDSALYLCASSLADWQSYTFGSGTRLTVV.

As DNA, the CDR3 is TGTGCCAGCAGCTTGACTAGCGGGCCAGATACGCAGTATTTT. Amino acids: CASSLTSGPDTQYF. The J gene is TRBJ2-3, the V gene TRBV5-4, with 9 bases identical to TRBD2. Trimming at V came to 1 base and at J to 4 bases, leaving 1 base not matched to a gene. CDR1 is SGHNT, CDR2 YYREEE, per germline (reference sequence). The CDR3 is 14 residues long. Together with reference TRBV5-4 and TRBJ2-3, the CDR3 gives the full variable domain: ETGVTQSPTHLIKTRGQQVTLRCSSQSGHNTVSWYQQALGQGPQFIFQYYREEENGRGNFPPRFSGLQFPNYSSELNVNALELDDSALYLCASSLTSGPDTQYFGPGTRLTVL.

The CDR3 DNA sequence: TGCGCCAGCAGCCAAGAACCGTGGAGGTCGGACAGTCCTAACTATGGCTACACCTTC. Translation gives CASSQEPWRSDSPNYGYTF. The rearrangement links TRBV4-3 to TRBJ1-2, with a weak D call TRBD1 (6 bases). The CDR3 covers 19 residues. The germline V and J ends were trimmed by 0 bases and 0 bases, with 20 bases remaining between them. CDR1 and CDR2 from the germline V gene are LGHNA and YSLEER.

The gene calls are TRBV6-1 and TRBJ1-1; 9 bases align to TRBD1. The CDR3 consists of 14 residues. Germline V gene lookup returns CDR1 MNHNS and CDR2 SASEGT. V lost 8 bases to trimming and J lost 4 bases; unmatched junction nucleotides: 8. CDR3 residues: CASGGNRGLTEAFF. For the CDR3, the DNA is TGTGCCAGCGGGGGGAACAGGGGGCTCACTGAAGCTTTCTTT.

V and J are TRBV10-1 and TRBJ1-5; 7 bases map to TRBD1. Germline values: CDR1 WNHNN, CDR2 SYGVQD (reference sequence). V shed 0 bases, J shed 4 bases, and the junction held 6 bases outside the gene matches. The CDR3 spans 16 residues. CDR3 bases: TGCGCCAGCAGTGAGTCAGGGACAGAAACAAATCAGCCCCAGCATTTT. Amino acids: CASSESGTETNQPQHF.

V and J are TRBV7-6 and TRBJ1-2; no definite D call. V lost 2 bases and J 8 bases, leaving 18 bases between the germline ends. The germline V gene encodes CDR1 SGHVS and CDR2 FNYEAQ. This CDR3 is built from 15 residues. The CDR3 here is CASSLSGRESRGYTF. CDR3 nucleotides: TGTGCCAGCAGCTTATCTGGGCGGGAATCGCGGGGCTACACCTTC. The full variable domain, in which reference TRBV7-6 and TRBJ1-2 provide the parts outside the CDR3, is GAGVSQSPRYKVTKRGQDVALRCDPISGHVSLYWYRQALGQGPEFLTYFNYEAQQDKSGLPNDRFSAERPEGSISTLTIQRTEQRDSAMYRCASSLSGRESRGYTFGSGTRLTVV.

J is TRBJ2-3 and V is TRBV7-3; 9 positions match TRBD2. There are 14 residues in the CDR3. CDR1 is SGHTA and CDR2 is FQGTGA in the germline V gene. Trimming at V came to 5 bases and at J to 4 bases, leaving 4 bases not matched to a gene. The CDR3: CASSLAGSADTQYF. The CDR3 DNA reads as TGTGCCAGCAGCCTAGCGGGATCGGCAGATACGCAGTATTTT.

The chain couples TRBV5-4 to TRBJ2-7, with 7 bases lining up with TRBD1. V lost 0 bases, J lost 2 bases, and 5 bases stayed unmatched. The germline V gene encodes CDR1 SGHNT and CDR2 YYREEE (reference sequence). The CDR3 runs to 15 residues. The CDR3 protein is CASSLAGTVTYEQYF. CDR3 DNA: TGTGCCAGCAGCTTGGCGGGGACAGTGACCTACGAGCAGTACTTC.

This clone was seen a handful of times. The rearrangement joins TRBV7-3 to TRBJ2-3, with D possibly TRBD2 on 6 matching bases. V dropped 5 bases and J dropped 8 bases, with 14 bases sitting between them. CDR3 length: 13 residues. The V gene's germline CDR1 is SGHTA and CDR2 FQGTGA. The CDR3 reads CASSPRRDSTQYF. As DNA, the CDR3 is TGTGCCAGCAGCCCAAGGAGGGACTCTACGCAGTATTTT.

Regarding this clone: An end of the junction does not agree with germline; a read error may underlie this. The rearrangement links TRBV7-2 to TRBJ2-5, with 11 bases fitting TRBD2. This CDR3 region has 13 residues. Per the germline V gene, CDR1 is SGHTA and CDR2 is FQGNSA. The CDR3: CASSLTTSGVYDF. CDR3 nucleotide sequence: TGTGCCAGCAGTTTAACGACTAGCGGGGTTTATGACTTC.

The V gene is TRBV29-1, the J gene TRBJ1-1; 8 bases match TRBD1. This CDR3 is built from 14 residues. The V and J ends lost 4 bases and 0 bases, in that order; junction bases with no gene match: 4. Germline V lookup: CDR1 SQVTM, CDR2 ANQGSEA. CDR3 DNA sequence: TGCAGCGTTGCCAGGGGGCTCTTGAACACTGAAGCTTTCTTT. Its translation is CSVARGLLNTEAFF.

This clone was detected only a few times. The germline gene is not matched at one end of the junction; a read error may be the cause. The CDR3 DNA follows: TGTGCTAGCAGCCCCTTCCTAGCGGGAGGCCACAATGAGCAGTTCTTC. Amino acids: CASSPFLAGGHNEQFF. V is TRBV7-7 and J is TRBJ2-1, with 11 bases lining up with TRBD2. The germline V gene encodes CDR1 SSHAT and CDR2 FNYEAQ (reference sequence). The CDR3 runs to 16 residues.

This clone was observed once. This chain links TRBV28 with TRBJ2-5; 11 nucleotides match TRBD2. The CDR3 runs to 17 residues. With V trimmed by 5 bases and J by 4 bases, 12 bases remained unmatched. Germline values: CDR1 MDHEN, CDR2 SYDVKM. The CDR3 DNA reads TGTGCCAGCAGTACAAGACTACCTAGCGGGAGGCGAGAGACCCAGTACTTC. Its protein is CASSTRLPSGRRETQYF.

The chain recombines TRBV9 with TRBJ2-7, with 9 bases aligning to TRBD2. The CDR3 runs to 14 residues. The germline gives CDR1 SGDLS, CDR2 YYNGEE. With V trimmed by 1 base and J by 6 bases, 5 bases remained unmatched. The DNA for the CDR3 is TGTGCCAGCAGCGTATCGGGGACTAGCTCCGAGCAGTACTTC. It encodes CASSVSGTSSEQYF.

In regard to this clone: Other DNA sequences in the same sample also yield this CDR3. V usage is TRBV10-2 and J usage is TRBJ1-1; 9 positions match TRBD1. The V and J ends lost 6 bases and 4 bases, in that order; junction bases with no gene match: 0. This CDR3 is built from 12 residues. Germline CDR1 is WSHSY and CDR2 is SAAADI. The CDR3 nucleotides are TGCGCCAGCAGGACAGGGGGCACTGAAGCTTTCTTT. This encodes CASRTGGTEAFF.

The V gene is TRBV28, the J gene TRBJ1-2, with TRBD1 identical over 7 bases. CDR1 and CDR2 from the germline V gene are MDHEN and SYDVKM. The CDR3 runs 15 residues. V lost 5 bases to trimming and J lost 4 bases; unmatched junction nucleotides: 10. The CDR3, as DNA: TGTGCCAGCAGTGGATCGACAGGGACCCGCTATGGCTACACCTTC. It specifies CASSGSTGTRYGYTF.

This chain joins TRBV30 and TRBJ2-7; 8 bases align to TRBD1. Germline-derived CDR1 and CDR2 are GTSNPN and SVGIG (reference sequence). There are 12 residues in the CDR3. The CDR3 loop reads CAFAGGGYEQYF. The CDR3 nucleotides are TGTGCTTTTGCAGGGGGCGGCTACGAGCAGTACTTC.

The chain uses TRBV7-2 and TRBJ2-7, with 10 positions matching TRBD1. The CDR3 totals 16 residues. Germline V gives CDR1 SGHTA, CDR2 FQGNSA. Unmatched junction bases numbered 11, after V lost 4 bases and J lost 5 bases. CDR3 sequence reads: CASSSNLGQGRHEQYF. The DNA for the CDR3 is TGTGCCAGCAGCTCCAATCTGGGACAGGGGAGGCACGAGCAGTACTTC.

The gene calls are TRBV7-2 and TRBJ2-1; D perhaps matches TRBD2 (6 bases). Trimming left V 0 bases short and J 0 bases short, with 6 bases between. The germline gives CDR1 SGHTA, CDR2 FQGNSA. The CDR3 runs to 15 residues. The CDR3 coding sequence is TGTGCCAGCAGCTTAGCCGGGAGCTCCTACAATGAGCAGTTCTTC. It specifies CASSLAGSSYNEQFF.

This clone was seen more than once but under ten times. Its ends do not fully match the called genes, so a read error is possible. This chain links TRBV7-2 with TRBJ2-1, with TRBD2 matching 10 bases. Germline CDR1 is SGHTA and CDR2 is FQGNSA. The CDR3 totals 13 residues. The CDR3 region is CASSLAGANEQFF. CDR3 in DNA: TGTGCCAGCAGCCTAGCGGGAGCCAATGAGCAGTTCTTC.

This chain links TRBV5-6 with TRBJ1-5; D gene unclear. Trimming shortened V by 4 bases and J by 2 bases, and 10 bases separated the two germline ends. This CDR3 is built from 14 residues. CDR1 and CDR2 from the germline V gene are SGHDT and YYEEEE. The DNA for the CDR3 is TGTGCCAGCAGCGCTGAGAGGGGCAATCAGCCCCAGCATTTT. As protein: CASSAERGNQPQHF.

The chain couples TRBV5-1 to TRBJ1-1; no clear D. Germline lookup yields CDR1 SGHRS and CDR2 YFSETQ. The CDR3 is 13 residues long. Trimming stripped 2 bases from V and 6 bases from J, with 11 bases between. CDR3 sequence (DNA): TGCGCCAGCAGCTTTAACCTAGGCTCTGAAGCTTTCTTT. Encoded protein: CASSFNLGSEAFF.